These T cell receptor beta chains were read from a single sample in a study of shared clonotypes between healthy human individuals. Assay: immunoSEQ multiplex PCR; the TCRdb copy retains only in-frame clones and omits some. This table holds about 1.5 million clones, 95% to 99% found once. The material sequenced was naive CD4+ T cells sorted from blood. The receptor source for this set is a man in his thirties or forties in good health. Both conserved end residues are part of each CDR3. A D gene is named only where the DNA matches it firmly. A clone size is listed for some rows: how often the clone was seen (once, few, many), or a class if it is expanded.

>TRBV7-6|TRBJ2-5|.|.
TGTGCCAGCAGCCTAATAGGAGAGACCCAGTACTTC
CASSLIGETQYF
>TRBV19|TRBJ2-3|.|.
TGTGCCAGTAGTACACGGACCACAGATACGCAGTATTTT
CASSTRTTDTQYF
>TRBV4-2|TRBJ2-5|once|.
TGTGCCAGCAGCCAAGATCCCCAGACCCAGTACTTC
CASSQDPQTQYF
>TRBV29-1|TRBJ2-5|.|.
TGCAGCGTTGGTTGGGGTTTGGAGACCCAGTACTTC
CSVGWGLETQYF
>TRBV7-6|TRBJ2-2|.|TRBD2
TGTGCCAGCAGCCTTTCGGGACTAGCAGCGAACACCGGGGAGCTGTTTTTT
CASSLSGLAANTGELFF
>TRBV5-1|TRBJ1-5|few|.
TGCGCCAGCAGCTTGGGAGGGGCTGATCAGCCCCAGCATTTT
CASSLGGADQPQHF
>TRBV15|TRBJ2-7|.|.
TGTGCCACCAGCAGAGATCCGGGGGCGTCCTACGAGCAGTACTTC
CATSRDPGASYEQYF
>TRBV2|TRBJ2-7|.|TRBD2
TGTGCCAGCAGGCTAGCGGGAGGCTACGAGCAGTACTTC
CASRLAGGYEQYF
>TRBV10-1|TRBJ1-1|.|.
TGCGCCAGCAGAAAGGACGGGAACACTGAAGCTTTCTTT
CASRKDGNTEAFF
>TRBV29-1|TRBJ2-1|once|.
TGCAGCGTCGGGTCGGGTAAGCGGAATGAGCAGTTCTTC
CSVGSGKRNEQFF
>TRBV7-8|TRBJ2-3|.|TRBD1
TGTGCCAGCAGCTTAGAAACAGGGGTCCGCACAGATACGCAGTATTTT
CASSLETGVRTDTQYF
>TRBV5-4|TRBJ2-3|.|.
TGTGCCAGCAGTTTTATGCTGGGTAGCACAGATACGCAGTATTTT
CASSFMLGSTDTQYF
>TRBV18|TRBJ2-1|.|TRBD1
TGTGCCAGCTCACCACCTGCCTGGACAGGGGGCAGGAATGAGCAGTTCTTC
CASSPPAWTGGRNEQFF
>TRBV7-9|TRBJ2-7|.|TRBD2
TGTGCCAGCAGCCGAATGACTAGCGAGGACTACGAGCAGTACTTC
CASSRMTSEDYEQYF
>TRBV21-1|TRBJ2-1|.|.
TGTGCCAGCAGCAAAGTTGACACCCTGTGGGCTTACAATGAGCAGTTCTTC
CASSKVDTLWAYNEQFF
>TRBV5-1|TRBJ2-3|.|TRBD2
TGCGCCAGCGAGCGGGAGGGCACAGATACGCAGTATTTT
CASEREGTDTQYF
>TRBV5-1|TRBJ2-7|.|TRBD1
TGCGCCAGCAGCCCCCGGACAGGCAGCTACGAGCAGTACTTC
CASSPRTGSYEQYF
>TRBV11-2|TRBJ2-1|.|TRBD2
TGTGCCAGCAGCCTAATCAGCGGGATCTACAATGAGCAGTTCTTC
CASSLISGIYNEQFF
>TRBV11-2|TRBJ2-2|.|.
TGTGCCAGCAGCTCCCGGGAGCTGTTTTTT
CASSSRELFF
>TRBV28|TRBJ1-5|.|.
TGTGCCAGCAGTTGGGGGGAGAATCAGCCCCAGCATTTT
CASSWGENQPQHF
>TRBV7-9|TRBJ2-7|once|TRBD2
TGTGCCAGCAGTTCTAGCGGGAGGGTTGAGCAGTACTTC
CASSSSGRVEQYF
>TRBV19|TRBJ1-1|.|.
TGTGCCAGTAGTACCCGATATCAAGAATGGGGGACTGAAGCTTTCTTT
CASSTRYQEWGTEAFF
>TRBV20-1|TRBJ1-1|.|.
TGCAGTGCTACCGAAAACACTGAAGCTTTCTTT
CSATENTEAFF
>TRBV4-3|TRBJ1-5|.|.
TGCGCCAGCAGCCAAGAACAGTCCTCCGATCAGCCCCAGCATTTT
CASSQEQSSDQPQHF
>TRBV30|TRBJ1-1|once|TRBD1
TGTGCCTGGAGTCTCAGGACAGGAGCGAACACTGAAGCTTTCTTT
CAWSLRTGANTEAFF
>TRBV5-1|TRBJ2-1|.|TRBD2
TGCGCCAGCAGCGTTAGCGGGATCTCCTACAATGAGCAGTTCTTC
CASSVSGISYNEQFF
>TRBV10-3|TRBJ1-5|once|.
TGTGCCATCAAGGCGGTTGGCAATCAGCCCCAGCATTTT
CAIKAVGNQPQHF
>TRBV18|TRBJ2-2|few|.
TGTGCCAGCTCACCACTGGACACCGGGGAGCTGTTTTTT
CASSPLDTGELFF
>TRBV28|TRBJ2-7|.|TRBD1
TGTGCCAGCAGGTATGACAGACAGGGTCGGTACGAGCAGTACTTC
CASRYDRQGRYEQYF
>TRBV7-6|TRBJ2-1|.|.
TGTGCCAGCAGCACACAGTCTAATGAGCAGTTCTTC
CASSTQSNEQFF
>TRBV27|TRBJ2-1|.|TRBD2
TGTGCCAGCAGGTCAGCGGGAGGGGGAAATGAGCAGTTCTTC
CASRSAGGGNEQFF
>TRBV29-1|TRBJ1-2|.|TRBD1
TGCAGCGTTGAGACAGGGGGCGGCAATGGCTACACCTTC
CSVETGGGNGYTF
>TRBV5-1|TRBJ2-3|.|.
TGCGCCAGCAAATCCCCTTTCCCGACAGATACGCAGTATTTT
CASKSPFPTDTQYF
>TRBV5-6|TRBJ2-7|.|.
TGTGCCAGCAGCTTAGGGACCCGGGCCGGGGAGCAGTACTTC
CASSLGTRAGEQYF
>TRBV9|TRBJ2-1|.|.
TGTGCCAGCAGCGTAGTTGGGCTAGCCGGAATAAATGAGCAGTTCTTC
CASSVVGLAGINEQFF
>TRBV10-3|TRBJ2-4|.|TRBD1
TGTGCCATCAGTGAGTCGGGGACAGGGTATGACATTCAGTACTTC
CAISESGTGYDIQYF
>TRBV18|TRBJ2-1|.|.
TGTGCCAGCTCACCCGACAACAATGAGCAGTTCTTC
CASSPDNNEQFF
>TRBV29-1|TRBJ2-6|.|.
TGCAGCGTTGCGGAAACTGGGGCCAACGTCCTGACTTTC
CSVAETGANVLTF
>TRBV5-4|TRBJ2-1|.|.
TGTGCCAGCAGCCCCCCGAAGTTTGGCTCCTACAATGAGCAGTTCTTC
CASSPPKFGSYNEQFF
>TRBV7-2|TRBJ2-2|.|.
TGTGCCAGCAGACCTTCTCGGGTACCCGGGGAGCTGTTTTTT
CASRPSRVPGELFF
>TRBV5-1|TRBJ2-3|.|TRBD2
TGCGCCAGCAGCTACCTAGCGGACCGCACAGATACGCAGTATTTT
CASSYLADRTDTQYF
>TRBV5-1|TRBJ2-1|.|TRBD1
TGCGCCAGCAGCTTGGGGACAGGGGTGTACAATGAGCAGTTCTTC
CASSLGTGVYNEQFF
>TRBV5-6|TRBJ2-7|.|.
TGTGCCAGCAGCTTAGGGGCATACGAGCAGTACTTC
CASSLGAYEQYF
>TRBV21-1|TRBJ2-5|.|.
TGTGCCAGCAAGTCCGGACGGACACATTTCCAAGAGACCCAGTACTTC
CASKSGRTHFQETQYF
>TRBV5-6|TRBJ2-3|.|.
TGTGCCAGCAGCTTGGGTAGGCCAAGCACAGATACGCAGTATTTT
CASSLGRPSTDTQYF
>TRBV18|TRBJ2-7|.|.
TGTGCCAGCTCACCAGGGGTTGTACTCGAGCAGTACTTC
CASSPGVVLEQYF
>TRBV11-2|TRBJ2-1|.|.
TGTGCCAGCACAACTATTAGTGGGTCCTACAATGAGCAGTTCTTC
CASTTISGSYNEQFF
>TRBV7-6|TRBJ2-7|.|.
TGTGCCAGCAGCTTAGAAGGGCTCCCGAGCAGCTCCTACCATGAGCAGTACTTC
CASSLEGLPSSSYHEQYF
>TRBV27|TRBJ2-7|.|.
TGTGCCAGCAGTGTCACAGGGAGAAGCGTAAGCTCCTACGAGCAGTACTTC
CASSVTGRSVSSYEQYF
>TRBV6-5|TRBJ2-1|.|TRBD1
TGTGCCAGCAGACTCGGACAGGGCGTTTATGAGCAGTTCTTC
CASRLGQGVYEQFF
>TRBV19|TRBJ2-3|.|TRBD2
TGTGCCAGTAGTCCAGCACGTCTAGCGGGAGTAGTTTCAGATACGCAGTATTTT
CASSPARLAGVVSDTQYF
>TRBV19|TRBJ2-7|once|TRBD1
TGTGCCAGTAGTCGGGACAGGAGCTCCTACGAGCAGTACTTC
CASSRDRSSYEQYF